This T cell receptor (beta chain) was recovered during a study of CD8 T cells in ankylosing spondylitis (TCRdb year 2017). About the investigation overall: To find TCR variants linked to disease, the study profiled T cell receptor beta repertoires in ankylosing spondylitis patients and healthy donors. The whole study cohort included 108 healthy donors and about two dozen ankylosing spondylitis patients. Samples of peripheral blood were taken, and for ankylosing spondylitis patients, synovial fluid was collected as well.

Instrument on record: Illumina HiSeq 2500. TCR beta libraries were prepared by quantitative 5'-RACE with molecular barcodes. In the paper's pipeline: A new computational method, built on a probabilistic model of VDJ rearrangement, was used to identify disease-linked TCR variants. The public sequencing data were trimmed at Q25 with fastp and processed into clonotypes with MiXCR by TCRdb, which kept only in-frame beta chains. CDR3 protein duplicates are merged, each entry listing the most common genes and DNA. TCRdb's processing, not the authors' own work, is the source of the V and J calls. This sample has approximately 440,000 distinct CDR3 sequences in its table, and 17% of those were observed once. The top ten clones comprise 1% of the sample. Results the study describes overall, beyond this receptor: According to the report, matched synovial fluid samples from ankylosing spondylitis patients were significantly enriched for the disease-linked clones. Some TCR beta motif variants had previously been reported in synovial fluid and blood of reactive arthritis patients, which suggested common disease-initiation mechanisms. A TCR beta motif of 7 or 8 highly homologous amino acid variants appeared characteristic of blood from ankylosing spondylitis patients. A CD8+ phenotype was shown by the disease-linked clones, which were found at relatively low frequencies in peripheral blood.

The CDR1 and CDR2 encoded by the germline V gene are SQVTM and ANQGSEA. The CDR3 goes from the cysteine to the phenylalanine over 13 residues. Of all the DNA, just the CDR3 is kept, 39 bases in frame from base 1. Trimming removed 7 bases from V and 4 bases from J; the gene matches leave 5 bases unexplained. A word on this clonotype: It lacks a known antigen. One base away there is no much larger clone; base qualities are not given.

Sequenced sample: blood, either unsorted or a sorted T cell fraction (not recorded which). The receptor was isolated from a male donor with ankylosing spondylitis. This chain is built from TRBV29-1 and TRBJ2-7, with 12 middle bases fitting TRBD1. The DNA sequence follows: TGCAGCGCCGTGGGACAGGGGGCGTACGAGCAGTACTTC. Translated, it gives CSAVGQGAYEQYF.